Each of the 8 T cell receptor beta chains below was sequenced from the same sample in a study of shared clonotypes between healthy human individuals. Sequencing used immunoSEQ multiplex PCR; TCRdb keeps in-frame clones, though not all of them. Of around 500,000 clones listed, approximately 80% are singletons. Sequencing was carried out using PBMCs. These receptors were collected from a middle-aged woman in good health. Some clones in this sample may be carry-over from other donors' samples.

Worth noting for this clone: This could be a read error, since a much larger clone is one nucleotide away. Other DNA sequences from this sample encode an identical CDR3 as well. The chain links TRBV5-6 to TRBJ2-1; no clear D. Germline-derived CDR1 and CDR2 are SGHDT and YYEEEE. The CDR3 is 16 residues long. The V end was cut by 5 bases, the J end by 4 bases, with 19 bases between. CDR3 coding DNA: TGTGCCAGCAGGCCTGAGCTTGGGCTTGGTTACAATGAGCAGTTCTTC. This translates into CASRPELGLGYNEQFF.

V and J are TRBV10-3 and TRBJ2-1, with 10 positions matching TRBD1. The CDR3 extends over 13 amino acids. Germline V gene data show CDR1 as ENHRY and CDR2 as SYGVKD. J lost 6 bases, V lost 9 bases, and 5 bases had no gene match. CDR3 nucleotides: TGTGCCATACTTAGGACAGGGGGCAATGAGCAGTTCTTC. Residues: CAILRTGGNEQFF.

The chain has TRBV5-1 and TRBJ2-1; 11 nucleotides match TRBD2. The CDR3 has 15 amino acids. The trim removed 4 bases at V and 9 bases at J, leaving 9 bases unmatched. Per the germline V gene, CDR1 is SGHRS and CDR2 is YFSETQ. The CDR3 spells CASSPIAGGLGEQFF. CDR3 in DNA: TGCGCCAGCAGCCCGATAGCGGGAGGGCTAGGTGAGCAGTTCTTC.

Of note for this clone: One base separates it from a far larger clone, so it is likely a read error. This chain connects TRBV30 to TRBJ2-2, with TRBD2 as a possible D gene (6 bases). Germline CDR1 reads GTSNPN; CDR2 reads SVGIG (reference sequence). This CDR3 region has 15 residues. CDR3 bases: TGTGCCTGGGGTGTTCAGGGCAGGGAGGCCGGGGAGCTGTTTTTT. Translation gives CAWGVQGREAGELFF. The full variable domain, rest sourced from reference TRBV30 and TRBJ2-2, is SQTIHQWPATLVQPVGSPLSLECTVEGTSNPNLYWYRQAAGRGLQLLFYSVGIGQISSEVPQNLSASRPQDRQFILSSKKLLLSDSGFYLCAWGVQGREAGELFFGEGSRLTVL.

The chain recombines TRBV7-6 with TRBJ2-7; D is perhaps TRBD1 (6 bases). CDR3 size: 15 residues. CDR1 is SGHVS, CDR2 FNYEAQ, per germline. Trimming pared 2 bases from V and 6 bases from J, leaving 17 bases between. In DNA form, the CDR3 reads TGTGCCAGCAGCTTAACCCAGAACAGGGTGGGCGAGCAGTACTTC. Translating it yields CASSLTQNRVGEQYF.

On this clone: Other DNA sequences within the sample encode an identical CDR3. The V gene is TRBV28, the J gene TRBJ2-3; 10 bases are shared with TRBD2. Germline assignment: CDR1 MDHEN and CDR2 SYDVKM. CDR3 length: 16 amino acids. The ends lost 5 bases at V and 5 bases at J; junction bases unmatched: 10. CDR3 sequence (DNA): TGTGCCAGCAGTCCCTCCCTAGCGGGAGTTGGAGATACGCAGTATTTT. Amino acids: CASSPSLAGVGDTQYF.

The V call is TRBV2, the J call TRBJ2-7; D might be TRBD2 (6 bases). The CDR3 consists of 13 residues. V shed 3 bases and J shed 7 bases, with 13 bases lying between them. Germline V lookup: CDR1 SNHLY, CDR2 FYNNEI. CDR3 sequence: CASSEGGTGEQYF. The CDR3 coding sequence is TGTGCCAGCAGTGAGGGCGGGACGGGGGAGCAGTACTTC.

CDR3 nucleotides: TGCATGGGACAGGGGACCTACGAGCAGTACTTC. Residues: CMGQGTYEQYF. The chain has TRBV20-1 and TRBJ2-7, with 10 positions matching TRBD1. This CDR3 has 11 amino acids. Germline assignment: CDR1 DFQATT and CDR2 SNEGSKA (reference sequence).